The 20 T cell receptor beta chains reported below all come from one sample, sequenced in a study of T cell responses to AZD1222 COVID-19 vaccine. Libraries were prepared by immunoSEQ multiplex PCR; TCRdb keeps only in-frame clonotypes and omits some of them. The sample lists 90,000 to 150,000 clones, about 90% seen once, with about 2.5% in the top ten. The sequenced sample was peripheral blood, obtained 28 days after the second AZD1222 dose. Receptors originate from an adult who received the AZD1222 COVID-19 vaccine.

V usage is TRBV18 and J usage is TRBJ1-5, with TRBD1 identical over 10 bases. The germline gives CDR1 KGHSH, CDR2 LQKENI. J lost 4 bases, V lost 6 bases, and 9 bases had no gene match. This CDR3 has 16 amino acids. The CDR3 region is CASSSDRGALNQPQHF. The CDR3 bases are TGTGCCAGCTCGTCGGACAGGGGGGCCCTAAATCAGCCCCAGCATTTT.

This rearrangement joins TRBV6-5 to TRBJ1-2; possible D gene TRBD1, 5 bases. In germline, CDR1 is MNHEY, CDR2 SVGAGI. The CDR3 length is 14 residues. Trimming removed 7 bases at V and 4 bases at J, with 16 bases between. DNA for the CDR3: TGTGCCAGCACCCCCACTTACAGGAGCTATGGCTACACCTTC. It codes for CASTPTYRSYGYTF.

The V call is TRBV19, the J call TRBJ2-3, with D tentatively TRBD1 (5 bases). Looked up from germline, CDR1 is LNHDA and CDR2 is SQIVND (reference sequence). V lost 6 bases, J lost 5 bases, and 12 bases lay in between. This CDR3 is built from 13 residues. The CDR3 is CASRGLGEDTQYF. CDR3 nucleotides: TGTGCCAGTAGAGGCCTAGGGGAAGATACGCAGTATTTT.

This clone occurred once. The rearrangement links TRBV5-4 to TRBJ1-6, with D perhaps matching TRBD1 (5 bases). V was shortened by 4 bases and J by 6 bases, with 17 bases between the two germline ends. This CDR3 spans 16 amino acids. Germline V CDR1 and CDR2: SGHNT, YYREEE (reference sequence). CDR3 residues: CASSNQQGPVNSPLHF. CDR3 sequence (DNA): TGTGCCAGCAGCAATCAGCAGGGACCGGTTAATTCACCCCTCCACTTT.

The V call is TRBV7-9, the J call TRBJ2-3; D is perhaps TRBD2 (6 bases). The germline V gene encodes CDR1 SEHNR and CDR2 FQNEAQ (reference sequence). Trimming cost V 6 bases and J 0 bases, with 10 bases left between them. CDR3 size: 14 residues. The CDR3 DNA follows: TGTGCCAGCAGGTCCGGGACTAGCACAGATACGCAGTATTTT. It yields the protein CASRSGTSTDTQYF. Drawing the rest from reference TRBV7-9 and TRBJ2-3, the complete variable domain is DTGVSQNPRHKITKRGQNVTFRCDPISEHNRLYWYRQTLGQGPEFLTYFQNEAQLEKSRLLSDRFSAERPKGSFSTLEIQRTEQGDSAMYLCASRSGTSTDTQYFGPGTRLTVL.

The rearrangement uses TRBV7-2 and TRBJ1-2; D is undetermined. CDR3 length: 14 residues. Looked up from germline, CDR1 is SGHTA and CDR2 is FQGNSA. Deletions cut 4 bases from V and 7 bases from J, with 16 bases between. The CDR3 is CASSSNAATAGYTF. The CDR3 DNA is TGTGCCAGCAGCTCAAATGCCGCGACCGCTGGCTACACCTTC. Looking up the rest from reference TRBV7-2 and TRBJ1-2 gives the full variable domain: GAGVSQSPSNKVTEKGKDVELRCDPISGHTALYWYRQSLGQGLEFLIYFQGNSAPDKSGLPSDRFSAERTGGSVSTLTIQRTQQEDSAVYLCASSSNAATAGYTFGSGTRLTVV.

The V gene is TRBV4-3, the J gene TRBJ2-1; 9 positions agree with TRBD2. With V trimmed by 3 bases and J by 5 bases, 5 bases remained unmatched. The CDR3 consists of 15 residues. Germline V gene data show CDR1 as LGHNA and CDR2 as YSLEER. CDR3 loop: CASSHRLAANNEQFF. In DNA form, the CDR3 reads TGCGCCAGCAGCCACCGACTAGCGGCCAACAATGAGCAGTTCTTC.

The V and J genes are TRBV5-1 and TRBJ1-2, with D unresolved. The CDR3 covers 13 residues. Per the germline V gene, CDR1 is SGHRS and CDR2 is YFSETQ. CDR3 nucleotides: TGCGGGAGTTCGTCTAACCCGGGGTATGGCTACACCTTC. As protein: CGSSSNPGYGYTF.

The chain carries TRBV4-2 and TRBJ1-2, with TRBD1 as a possible D gene (6 bases). Germline V gene lookup returns CDR1 LGHNA and CDR2 YNFKEQ. V gave up 0 bases and J gave up 0 bases, with 11 bases separating them. This CDR3 contains 16 residues. CDR3 amino acids: CASSQDWQGPNYGYTF. The CDR3, as DNA: TGTGCCAGCAGCCAAGATTGGCAGGGGCCTAACTATGGCTACACCTTC.

The chain recombines TRBV20-1 with TRBJ1-2; D is unclear. Trimming removed 3 bases from V and 2 bases from J, with 13 bases in between. CDR3 length: 14 amino acids. Germline CDR1 is DFQATT and CDR2 is SNEGSKA (reference sequence). This CDR3 is CSASLQRRNYGYTF. The CDR3 region has the DNA TGCAGTGCTAGTCTTCAGAGGCGGAACTATGGCTACACCTTC.

The chain joins TRBV18 to TRBJ1-2, with D unresolved. V lost 4 bases and J 6 bases, leaving 6 bases between the germline ends. Germline V gene sequence: CDR1 KGHSH, CDR2 LQKENI. CDR3 length: 11 amino acids. DNA of the CDR3: TGTGCCAGCTCACTTGGGGATGGCTACACCTTC. This encodes CASSLGDGYTF.

V is TRBV27 and J is TRBJ2-3; D is undetermined. The CDR3 runs 13 residues. Per germline, CDR1 MNHEY and CDR2 SMNVEV (reference sequence). V lost 7 bases and J 1 base, leaving 9 bases between the germline ends. CDR3 nucleotides: TGTGCCAGCAAGCTTGCCGGCACAGATACGCAGTATTTT. Protein sequence: CASKLAGTDTQYF.

The J gene is TRBJ1-6, the V gene TRBV18; 8 nucleotides align to TRBD1. The V and J ends lost 4 bases and 6 bases, in that order; junction bases with no gene match: 2. The CDR3 totals 14 residues. Germline V gene lookup returns CDR1 KGHSH and CDR2 LQKENI. The CDR3 nucleotides read TGTGCCAGCTCACAAGACAGGGGTAATTCACCCCTCCACTTT. As protein: CASSQDRGNSPLHF.

The rearrangement links TRBV11-3 to TRBJ2-7; tentatively, D is TRBD2 (6 bases). Germline-derived CDR1 and CDR2 are SGHNT and YENEEA. V was pared by 0 bases and J by 6 bases, with 15 bases between. This CDR3 has 15 residues. The CDR3 loop is CASSLDSTRGAEQYF. DNA for the CDR3: TGTGCCAGCAGCTTAGATTCGACTAGGGGAGCCGAGCAGTACTTC.

The chain links TRBV4-2 to TRBJ1-1; D is possibly TRBD1 (6 bases). The germline V gene encodes CDR1 LGHNA and CDR2 YNFKEQ. V was cut by 3 bases and J by 3 bases, with 14 bases left in between. CDR3 length: 15 residues. Written as DNA, the CDR3 is TGTGCCAGCAGCCACTACAGGGCGGAGGACACTGAAGCTTTCTTT. It encodes CASSHYRAEDTEAFF.

This clone was counted once. The chain carries TRBV10-3 and TRBJ1-3, with 7 bases that match TRBD1. This CDR3 is built from 14 residues. V gave up 0 bases and J gave up 7 bases; unmatched junction bases: 3. Germline values: CDR1 ENHRY, CDR2 SYGVKD. The chain's CDR3 is CAISESPGGNTIYF. As DNA, the CDR3 is TGTGCCATCAGTGAGTCGCCAGGGGGGAACACCATATATTTT.

The chain links TRBV2 to TRBJ2-5; 9 bases line up with TRBD1. Trimming took 7 bases from V and 3 from J; bases not matched to a gene: 6. Looked up from germline, CDR1 is SNHLY and CDR2 is FYNNEI. There are 14 residues in the CDR3. The CDR3 sequence: CASTKQGAKETQYF. The CDR3, as DNA: TGTGCCAGCACCAAACAGGGGGCTAAAGAGACCCAGTACTTC.

This chain joins TRBV9 and TRBJ1-1; D is uncertain. V lost 0 bases and J lost 5, with 5 bases in between. Germline V lookup: CDR1 SGDLS, CDR2 YYNGEE. The CDR3 contains 12 residues. The CDR3 nucleotides read TGTGCCAGCAGCGTAGTGGGAACTGAAGCTTTCTTT. Protein product: CASSVVGTEAFF.

This chain uses TRBV9 with TRBJ2-3; weak D call: TRBD2 (5 bases). The CDR3 has 17 amino acids. Germline V gene sequence: CDR1 SGDLS, CDR2 YYNGEE. Trimming left V 0 bases short and J 2 bases short, with 16 bases between. This chain's CDR3 is CASSVAGTRLNTDTQYF. In DNA form, the CDR3 reads TGTGCCAGCAGCGTAGCAGGAACTAGATTAAACACAGATACGCAGTATTTT.

The V gene is TRBV19, the J gene TRBJ1-3; 10 bases are shared with TRBD1. This CDR3 has 15 residues. From germline, CDR1 is LNHDA and CDR2 SQIVND (reference sequence). V shed 3 bases and J 4 bases; nucleotides not matched to a gene: 3. The CDR3 is CASSIDRGPGNTIYF. The CDR3, as DNA: TGTGCCAGTAGTATCGACAGGGGGCCCGGAAACACCATATATTTT.